This TCR beta chain is drawn from a study of T cell responses to AZD1222 COVID-19 vaccine. Study-wide results and caveats: Close to half of all spike-specific TCRs reportedly target regions of the variants that are unmutated. Spike-wide vaccine-associated CD4 TCRs dominated at 160-218 and 743-854. Receipt of two AZD1222 doses was followed by a rise in Spike-specific TCR breadth and depth.

TCRdb's copy holds only in-frame clones and misses some; the assay was immunoSEQ multiplex PCR. The profile shows about 150,000 clones, 91% of them singletons. CDR1 is SEHNR, CDR2 FQNEAQ, per germline (reference sequence). The CDR3 sequence is 12 residues long. The ends were cut back, 5 bases at V and 4 bases at J, with 7 bases in the middle. In regard to this clone: Its antigen remains unidentified. Other DNA sequences in the sample encode the same CDR3.

The source is an adult who received the AZD1222 COVID-19 vaccine. The chain carries TRBV7-9 and TRBJ2-3; D gene uncertain. Here the sequenced sample was peripheral blood, taken 28 days after the second AZD1222 dose. The CDR3 spells CASSPPPDTQYF. The CDR3 bases are TGTGCCAGCAGCCCCCCCCCAGATACGCAGTATTTT.